This T cell receptor beta chain was retrieved from a study of memory CD4+ T cells and cytomegalovirus serostatus. Study at large: Of the healthy Belgian adults, nine or ten were CMV seropositive and 20 to 30 seronegative. General study findings and limits: CD4+ memory repertoires contained about 40% of the roughly 160 reported CMV TCRbeta sequences.

V shed 5 bases and J 1 base; nucleotides not matched to a gene: 3. CDR3 length: 14 amino acids. Germline values: CDR1 MNHEY, CDR2 SVGAGI. Sequencing used immunoSEQ multiplex PCR; TCRdb keeps in-frame clones, though not all of them. The sample lists 25,000 to 30,000 clones; roughly 76% were seen once. This clone was counted between two and nine times. Its antigen remains unidentified. Single viable CD3+CD4+CD8-CD45RO+ cells were sorted as the memory CD4+ T cells. Serum IgG to CMV pp150, pp28, p38 and p52 defined serostatus. Positive selection with CD4 microbeads enriched total CD4+ T cells. The receptor's source is an adult in good health and CMV-seronegative. The chain recombines TRBV6-5 with TRBJ1-2; 8 bases are shared with TRBD1. Sequencing was carried out using memory CD4+ T cells from blood. CDR3 sequence (DNA): TGTGCCAGCAGTCGGGACAGGAATAACTATGGCTACACCTTC. Translated, it gives CASSRDRNNYGYTF.